This TCR beta chain was found in a study of T cells in localized non-small cell lung cancer (dated by TCRdb to 2018 to 2020). Context from the whole study: T cell repertoires of 200 to 250 early-stage NSCLC patients were analyzed, with tumors being compared against uninvolved tumor-adjacent lungs. All 250 or so NSCLC patients in the cohort were treatment-naive and had localized lung tumors that were resected. The mean age of the NSCLC patients was 60 to 85 years, with 130 or so men and 100 to 110 women. The paper as a whole reports these results and caveats: The highest T cell clonality was observed in uninvolved tumor-adjacent lung, where clonality exceeded that of tumor, suggesting that antigenic responses were more focused in uninvolved tumor-adjacent lung. Higher blood T cell density associated with longer overall survival, while higher adjacent-lung clonality associated with shorter survival. A median of around 57 of the top 100 tumor clones turned up in the paired uninvolved adjacent lung, and 25 to 35 of those clones also ranked among the top 100 of that same adjacent lung. Multi-region tumor sequencing was not performed, so intratumor heterogeneity could not be excluded. Because the study design was exploratory, TCR variables were selected using unadjusted p-values without false-discovery rate correction.

At diagnosis, tumor, uninvolved tumor-adjacent lung and peripheral blood were collected and then preserved as a mix of FFPE and fresh-frozen material. Blood samples were analyzed as peripheral blood mononuclear cells for TCR repertoire profiling. As to this clone: The antigen this receptor binds is unknown. No base-level quality is on record; no much larger clone is a single base apart.

TCR beta CDR3 regions were sequenced from DNA using the immunoSEQ Assay. The authors' pipeline ran thus. To compute T cell density, TCR beta template counts were normalized to usable DNA, which was estimated by amplifying housekeeping genes. Using the preseqR package, richness was estimated by extrapolating to 120,000 templates for tissue samples and 400,000 templates for PBMC samples. Clonality was taken to be one minus Pielou's evenness. Differential abundance testing on productive amino-acid clonotypes, with a minimum total count of 5 and an alpha of 0.1, was used to identify tissue-enriched TCRs. The Jaccard Index and the Morisita Overlap Index were used to quantify repertoire overlap between compartments. GLIPH grouped TCR beta CDR3s together with public tetramer-defined viral CDR3s, and a viral motif had to include at least three viral sequences and show V-gene enrichment. The table was pulled from immuneACCESS by TCRdb, which kept in-frame rearrangements only. Such tables lose some clones; where checked, under half of the loss comes from unresolved V genes, and the rest has no known cause. The DNA gave D and trimming, while V, J and clone size come from that table. The sample includes roughly 16,000 clones, with about 85% observed a single time. The top ten clonotypes cover roughly a quarter of the sample.

V and J are truncated by 9 bases and 5 bases respectively, leaving an intervening sequence of 10 bases. CDR1 is given as LNHDA and CDR2 as SQIVND, both from the germline V gene (reference sequence). Its CDR3 holds 11 amino acids, cysteine through phenylalanine. Just the 33-base CDR3 DNA is kept, in frame starting at base 1. This material consisted of peripheral blood, taken before any cancer treatment. The chain links TRBV19 with TRBJ2-5; no D gene can be assigned with confidence. This TCR came from a male donor older than 55 with stage I lung adenocarcinoma. In nucleotide form, the sequence is TGTGCCAGCCAAATGGGGGAGACCCAGTACTTC. Translated, it reads CASQMGETQYF.